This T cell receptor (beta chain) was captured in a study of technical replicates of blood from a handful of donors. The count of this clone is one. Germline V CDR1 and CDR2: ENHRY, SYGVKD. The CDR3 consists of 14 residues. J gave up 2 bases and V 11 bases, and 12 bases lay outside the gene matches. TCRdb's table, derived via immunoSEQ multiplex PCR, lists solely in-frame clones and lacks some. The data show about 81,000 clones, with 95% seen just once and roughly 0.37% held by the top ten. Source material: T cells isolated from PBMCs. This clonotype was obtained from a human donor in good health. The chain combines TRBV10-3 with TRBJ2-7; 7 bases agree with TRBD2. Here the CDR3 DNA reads TGTGCCGTCGTCCCCGGACTAGGGCCCTACGAGCAGTACTTC. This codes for CAVVPGLGPYEQYF.